This T cell receptor beta chain was identified during a study of CD8+ T cells in alopecia areata. This clone was observed a few times. Its antigen is undetermined. From germline, CDR1 is KGHSH and CDR2 LQKENI. The CDR3 is made up of 12 amino acids. Trimming took 3 bases from V and 5 from J; bases not matched to a gene: 0. The sample's treatment: oral pan-JAK inhibitor, 5-10 mg twice daily. Findings of the study overall: Especially in alopecia totalis/universalis, lesional scalp showed greater clonality than normal scalp did. Under tofacitinib, fewer expanded CD8+ clones appeared among the top 100 scalp clones.

Extraction and reverse transcription of RNA yielded cDNA as the sequencing template. Sequencing used immunoSEQ multiplex PCR; TCRdb keeps in-frame clones, though not all of them. This table holds about 260,000 clones, about three fifths found once. The rearrangement uses TRBV18 and TRBJ2-7, with TRBD1 matching over 8 bases. Here the sequenced sample was CD4+ T cells sorted from blood, taken at roughly week 53, from a patient treated with tofacitinib. The source of this sequence is a human donor with alopecia areata. CDR3 in amino acids: CASSPTGDEQYF. The CDR3 nucleotides are TGTGCCAGCTCACCGACAGGGGACGAGCAGTACTTC. Looking up the rest from reference TRBV18 and TRBJ2-7 gives the full variable domain: NAGVMQNPRHLVRRRGQEARLRCSPMKGHSHVYWYRQLPEEGLKFMVYLQKENIIDESGMPKERFSAEFPKEGPSILRIQQVVRGDSAAYFCASSPTGDEQYFGPGTRLTVT.